One and the same sample provided the 17 T cell receptor beta chains below, sequenced in a study of blood T cell repertoires in COVID-19. Profiling relied on immunoSEQ multiplex PCR, and the TCRdb table lists in-frame clones only, not all of them. The sample holds 35,000 to 45,000 clones, roughly 80% seen once. Sequencing input: peripheral blood. The receptors stem from a woman in her 70s with acute or convalescent COVID-19.

V and J are TRBV18 and TRBJ1-5, with 9 bases identical to TRBD1. CDR1 is KGHSH, CDR2 LQKENI, per germline. The CDR3 is 15 residues long. Trimming cost V 4 bases and J 5 bases; bases outside gene matches: 6. CDR3 DNA sequence: TGTGCCAGCTCACAAGGACAGGGGACCGATCAGCCCCAGCATTTT. It is translated as CASSQGQGTDQPQHF. Filled out from reference TRBV18 and TRBJ1-5, the complete variable domain reads NAGVMQNPRHLVRRRGQEARLRCSPMKGHSHVYWYRQLPEEGLKFMVYLQKENIIDESGMPKERFSAEFPKEGPSILRIQQVVRGDSAAYFCASSQGQGTDQPQHFGDGTRLSIL.

The V gene is TRBV28, the J gene TRBJ2-1; maybe TRBD1 (5 bases). From germline, CDR1 is MDHEN and CDR2 SYDVKM. This CDR3 spans 14 amino acids. V was trimmed by 3 bases and J by 3 bases, leaving 9 bases between them. Here the CDR3 DNA reads TGTGCCAGCAGTTTGGAGACAGACTACAATGAGCAGTTCTTC. The encoded protein is CASSLETDYNEQFF. Supplemented by reference TRBV28 and TRBJ2-1, the full variable domain reads DVKVTQSSRYLVKRTGEKVFLECVQDMDHENMFWYRQDPGLGLRLIYFSYDVKMKEKGDIPEGYSVSREKKERFSLILESASTNQTSMYLCASSLETDYNEQFFGPGTRLTVL.

The genes are TRBV11-3 and TRBJ2-7, with 8 nucleotides matching TRBD2. The CDR3 covers 15 residues. Germline assignment: CDR1 SGHNT and CDR2 YENEEA. V trimming: 5 bases; J trimming: 0 bases; junction bases outside the gene matches: 6. DNA for the CDR3: TGTGCCAGCAGCCGTCAAAGCGGGAGCTCCTACGAGCAGTACTTC. Amino acids: CASSRQSGSSYEQYF.

The chain links TRBV11-3 to TRBJ2-7; 11 bases are shared with TRBD2. The germline V gene has CDR1 SGHNT and CDR2 YENEEA. The J segment lost 0 bases and the V segment lost 2 bases, leaving 6 bases of the junction unmatched. CDR3 length: 17 residues. In DNA form, the CDR3 reads TGTGCCAGCAGCTTACTGCCGGGACTAGCGGCCTCCTACGAGCAGTACTTC. Its translation: CASSLLPGLAASYEQYF.

In this sample, this clone turned up a few times. CDR3 amino acids: CASSLAPDSPLHF. In DNA, the CDR3 is TGTGCCAGCAGCCTGGCACCGGATTCACCCCTCCACTTT. The chain links TRBV5-5 to TRBJ1-6; D is uncertain. V dropped 4 bases and J dropped 8 bases, with 10 bases sitting between them. Germline CDR1 SGHKS, CDR2 YYEKEE (reference sequence). The CDR3 contains 13 residues.

This clone was seen once. V usage is TRBV7-9 and J usage is TRBJ2-2; 7 nucleotides match TRBD1. CDR3 length: 15 amino acids. J was trimmed by 1 base and V by 1 base; bases with no gene match: 0. The germline gives CDR1 SEHNR, CDR2 FQNEAQ (reference sequence). The CDR3 is CASSLGQGNTGELFF. CDR3 nucleotide sequence: TGTGCCAGCAGCTTAGGACAGGGGAACACCGGGGAGCTGTTTTTT.

The genes are TRBV5-1 and TRBJ2-5; 9 nucleotides match TRBD2. The CDR3 totals 16 residues. Germline-derived CDR1 and CDR2 are SGHRS and YFSETQ. J was trimmed by 5 bases and V by 0 bases; bases with no gene match: 8. CDR3 sequence: CASSLALAGRGETQYF. DNA for the CDR3: TGCGCCAGCAGCTTGGCCCTAGCGGGGCGTGGGGAGACCCAGTACTTC.

This chain joins TRBV11-3 and TRBJ2-1; 9 nucleotides agree with TRBD1. There are 14 residues in the CDR3. Germline-derived CDR1 and CDR2 are SGHNT and YENEEA. J gave up 5 bases and V 6 bases, and 5 bases lay outside the gene matches. This chain's CDR3 is CASSSGTGNNEQFF. CDR3 sequence (DNA): TGTGCCAGCAGTTCCGGGACAGGGAACAATGAGCAGTTCTTC. The full variable domain, rest sourced from reference TRBV11-3 and TRBJ2-1, is EAGVVQSPRYKIIEKKQPVAFWCNPISGHNTLYWYLQNLGQGPELLIRYENEEAVDDSQLPKDRFSAERLKGVDSTLKIQPAELGDSAVYLCASSSGTGNNEQFFGPGTRLTVL.

The chain is built from TRBV19 and TRBJ1-5, with 10 bases identical to TRBD1. The ends lost 1 base at V and 2 bases at J; junction bases unmatched: 17. CDR3 length: 21 amino acids. Germline V gene sequence: CDR1 LNHDA, CDR2 SQIVND (reference sequence). This CDR3 reads CASSIVGIVGTGVYRNQPQHF. The CDR3 DNA reads TGTGCCAGTAGTATAGTCGGTATCGTCGGGACAGGGGTCTACCGCAATCAGCCCCAGCATTTT. The variable domain in full, completed from reference TRBV19 and TRBJ1-5, reads DGGITQSPKYLFRKEGQNVTLSCEQNLNHDAMYWYRQDPGQGLRLIYYSQIVNDFQKGDIAEGYSVSREKKESFPLTVTSAQKNPTAFYLCASSIVGIVGTGVYRNQPQHFGDGTRLSIL.

The chain couples TRBV7-3 to TRBJ1-6; D not resolved. This CDR3 region has 14 residues. The V end lost 5 bases, the J end lost 0 bases, and 5 bases lay between the germline ends. Germline loops: CDR1 SGHTA, CDR2 FQGTGA. CDR3 residues: CASSLSSYNSPLHF. The DNA of the CDR3 is TGTGCCAGCAGCCTGAGCTCCTATAATTCACCCCTCCACTTT.

The DNA for the CDR3 is TGTGCCAGCAGTTACTCGAAGGCTAGAATTAATGAAAAACTGTTTTTT. This translates into CASSYSKARINEKLFF. The rearrangement links TRBV6-6 to TRBJ1-4, with D uncertain. The ends were cut back, 0 bases at V and 4 bases at J, with 12 bases in the middle. CDR3 length equals 16 residues. Germline-derived CDR1 and CDR2 are MNHNY and SVGAGI (reference sequence).

The genes are TRBV9 and TRBJ2-1; D gene ambiguous. Trimming pared 5 bases from V and 6 bases from J, leaving 12 bases between. CDR1 is SGDLS, CDR2 YYNGEE, per germline. The CDR3 has 13 residues. The CDR3 sequence is CASSADLANEQFF. DNA for the CDR3: TGTGCCAGCAGTGCAGACTTGGCCAATGAGCAGTTCTTC.

CDR3 region: CASSPMERDEQFF. CDR3 sequence (DNA): TGTGCCAGCTCACCAATGGAGAGGGATGAGCAGTTCTTC. V gene TRBV18 combines with J gene TRBJ2-1, with a weak D call TRBD2 (5 bases). Between the trimmed V and J ends, which lost 2 bases and 8 bases, there was a span of 10 bases. The CDR3 has 13 amino acids. Germline V lookup: CDR1 KGHSH, CDR2 LQKENI.

This chain connects TRBV19 to TRBJ2-1; 7 bases map to TRBD2. This CDR3 is built from 11 residues. V shed 4 bases and J 13 bases; nucleotides not matched to a gene: 4. Germline V gene data show CDR1 as LNHDA and CDR2 as SQIVND (reference sequence). In DNA form, the CDR3 reads TGTGCCAGTAGTACGACTAGCTTACAGTTCTTC. The encoded protein is CASSTTSLQFF.

The chain is built from TRBV9 and TRBJ1-2; unclear D gene. CDR3 length equals 13 residues. The V end was cut by 2 bases, the J end by 1 base, with 6 bases between. Germline V gene sequence: CDR1 SGDLS, CDR2 YYNGEE. CDR3 bases: TGTGCCAGCAGCGTTGGGAGTAACTATGGCTACACCTTC. It yields the protein CASSVGSNYGYTF.

The J gene is TRBJ1-5, the V gene TRBV28; tentative D call: TRBD1 (6 bases). This CDR3 comprises 14 residues. V was cut by 3 bases and J by 5 bases, with 11 bases left in between. CDR1 and CDR2 from the germline V gene are MDHEN and SYDVKM. CDR3 residues: CASSLSQGHQPQHF. CDR3 sequence (DNA): TGTGCCAGCAGTTTGTCACAGGGCCATCAGCCCCAGCATTTT.

The CDR3 reads CASSQDTGTGGSRSPLHF. The CDR3 region has the DNA TGTGCCAGCAGCCAAGACACAGGGACAGGGGGCTCGAGGTCACCCCTCCACTTT. This chain uses TRBV4-2 with TRBJ1-6; TRBD1 matches 12 bases. The CDR3 sequence is 18 residues long. J was trimmed by 10 bases and V by 0 bases; bases with no gene match: 10. Per germline, CDR1 LGHNA and CDR2 YNFKEQ.